This TCR beta chain was sequenced during a study of graft-versus-host responses after intestinal transplantation. On the study more broadly: The transplants performed in recipients were multivisceral, liver-intestinal, or isolated intestinal.

The V end lost 1 base, the J end lost 1 base, and 11 bases lay between the germline ends. CDR3 length: 15 residues. Germline values: CDR1 SGHRS, CDR2 YFSETQ. Only in-frame clones appear in the TCRdb table, and some are missing; sequencing was by immunoSEQ multiplex PCR. The data show roughly 110,000 clones, with roughly 87% seen just once and over 0.6% held by the top ten. Points from the study as a whole: Recipient-marrow GvH clones were detected, some having first appeared in ileum or blood.

As to this clone: Antigen unknown.

The genes are TRBV5-1 and TRBJ1-1, with D unclear. The receptor was derived from a human donor who was the organ donor for an intestinal transplant. The sequencing here drew on unstimulated CD4+ T cells sorted from spleen or lymph node cells, taken before transplant. The CDR3 loop reads CASSLLVMGNTEAFF. The CDR3 DNA is TGCGCCAGCAGCTTGTTAGTTATGGGGAACACTGAAGCTTTCTTT.